Reported below is one T cell receptor beta chain. Its target is not known. Germline V CDR1 and CDR2: SGHTA, FQGNSA. The V end lost 5 bases, the J end lost 1 base, and 9 bases lay between the germline ends. The CDR3 length is 15 residues. Clones were read by immunoSEQ multiplex PCR, and TCRdb kept only the in-frame ones, dropping some. The sample holds fewer than 40,000 clones, 70% to 75% seen once. The sample comes from a study of radiotherapy plus CTLA-4 blockade in lung cancer. At the level of the study: Across the patients, objective responses occurred in 15% to 20%, and disease control in over 25%.

Findings and caveats of the study: Interferon-beta and early blood T cell clone dynamics reportedly predicted response best.

The chain joins TRBV7-2 to TRBJ2-6; weak D call: TRBD2 (5 bases). The input for sequencing was peripheral blood, taken from a patient treated with radiotherapy plus ipilimumab. The receptor comes from a human donor with non-small cell lung cancer whose response to radiotherapy plus ipilimumab could not be evaluated. In DNA, the CDR3 is TGTGCCAGCAGCCCGCGGAGGTCTGGGGCCAACGTCCTGACTTTC. Protein sequence: CASSPRRSGANVLTF.